The T cell receptor beta chain under discussion was sequenced for a study of T cell repertoires in cytomegalovirus infection. Study information: TCR beta signatures that were public indicated CMV infection and matching HLA type.

Trimming shortened V by 5 bases and J by 8 bases, and 16 bases separated the two germline ends. Germline V lookup: CDR1 DFQATT, CDR2 SNEGSKA (reference sequence). This CDR3 spans 13 amino acids. There are many counts of this clonotype. No antigen is known for it. General study points: Across the ex vivo response, the dominant clonotypes were HLA-C-restricted CMV-specific TCR beta clonotypes.

TCRdb reprocessed the reads with MiXCR, giving one entry per CDR3 protein. The table includes around 320,000 distinct CDR3 sequences, approximately 9.5% detected once. The sequence came from a human donor in good health (CMV status not recorded). Some clones in this sample may be carry-over from other donors' samples. The chain recombines TRBV20-1 with TRBJ1-5; weak D call: TRBD1 (5 bases). The sequenced material came from PBMCs. CDR3 sequence reads: CSAPNDQGKPQHF. Here the CDR3 DNA reads TGCAGTGCTCCAAATGACCAGGGTAAGCCCCAGCATTTT.